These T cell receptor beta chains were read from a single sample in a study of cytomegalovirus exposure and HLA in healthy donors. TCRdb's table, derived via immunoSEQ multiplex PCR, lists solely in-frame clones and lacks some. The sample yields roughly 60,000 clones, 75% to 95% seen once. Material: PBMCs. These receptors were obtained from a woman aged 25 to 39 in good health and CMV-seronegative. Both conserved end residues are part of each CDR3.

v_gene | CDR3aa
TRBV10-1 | CASSESGGSEQFF
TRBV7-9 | CASSSTPGQGGVEQYF
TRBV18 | CASSPNAASSYEQYF
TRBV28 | CASISGQGNQPQHF
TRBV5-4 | CASSLGEGSSTDTQYF
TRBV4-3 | CASSLQANYGYTF
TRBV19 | CASSTQPQGYYNEQFF
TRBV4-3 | CASSQEPRTSWYNEQFF
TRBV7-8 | CASSLALGGEGTEAFF
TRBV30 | CAWARTGGRNEQFF
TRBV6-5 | CASSYLLAGGASEQYF
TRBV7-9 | CASSLFSGYYEQYF
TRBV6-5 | CASSYSGGVMGTEAFF
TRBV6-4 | CASSDSGLWFF
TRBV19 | CASSTTGELTYEQYF
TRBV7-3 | CASSQTSGSSYNEQFF
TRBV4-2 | CASSYPSGSFNEQFF
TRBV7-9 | CASSSNSFYEQYF
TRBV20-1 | CSARGSYEQYF
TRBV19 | CASSIVGGSSYEQYF
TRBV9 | CASSVGGRGKYNEQFF
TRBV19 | CASSPGGQGYYTF
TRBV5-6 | CASSFLDREGTQYF
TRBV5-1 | CASSLGPGQGSSGNTIYF
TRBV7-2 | CASSDQGAAYNEQFF
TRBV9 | CASSPSGQAHEAFF
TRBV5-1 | CASSWGRAGVYEQYF
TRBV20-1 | CSASRGDTQYF
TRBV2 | CASSESDEQYF
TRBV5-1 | CASSPRTSGYNEQFF
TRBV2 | CASSEWTGDLNEQYF
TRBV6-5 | CASSSTLGALNYGYTF
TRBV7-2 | CASSLSMTEAAGNTIYF
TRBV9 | CASSPDWDKYNEQFF
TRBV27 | CASSLAGATPLSYEQYF
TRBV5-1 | CASSLALGGTDTQYF
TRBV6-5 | CASRRAGGLDGYTF
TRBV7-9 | CASSVASGSMNEQFF
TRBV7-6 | CASSLAASGTFEQYF
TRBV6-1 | CASSEEGTNTGELFF
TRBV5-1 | CASSLTPLGQGNTEAFF
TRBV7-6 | CASSLGGQGAYEQYF
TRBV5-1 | CASSPNGGGTDTQYF
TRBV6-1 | CASSPSDRTDTQYF
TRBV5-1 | CASTPHGQGPWDTQYF
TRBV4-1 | CASSQPRQANEQFF
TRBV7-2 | CASSFEGTSGSYEQYF
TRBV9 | CASSAIAGVGADEQYF
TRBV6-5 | CASSYSEFSTDTQYF
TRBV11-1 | CASSLDTGGRYNEQFF
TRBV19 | CASSMSQNYGYTF
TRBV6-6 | CASRSDSNQPQHF
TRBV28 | CASSVTYEQYF
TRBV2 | CASRPGTANEKLFF
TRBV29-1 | CSGSSGRWSDTQYF
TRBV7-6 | CASSIFTSGSSDEQFF
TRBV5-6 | CASSQGVEKLFF
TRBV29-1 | CSVAINTGELFF
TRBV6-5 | CASNYGRTSDEQYF